This passage covers 18 T cell receptor gamma chains from one sample sequenced in a study of gamma delta lymphoproliferative disorders and STAT genes. TCRdb reanalyzed the multiplex PCR reads using CATT. This table holds about 780 gamma-chain clones, about 18% found once. PBMCs from patients and controls supplied the genomic DNA for sequencing. The sample taken for sequencing was blood. Every receptor here comes from a human donor in good health.

By frequency in the sample, this clone is large (0.1 to 1%). The chain couples TRGV10 to TRGJP1. No J gene was available from TCRdb, and it was assigned here by a germline match of the DNA. TRGV10 qualifies as an ORF whose function is uncertain. V gave up 8 bases and J gave up 0 bases; unmatched junction bases: 4. This CDR3 contains 14 residues. CDR3 bases: TGTGCTGCGTGGCCGAATACCACTGGTTGGTTCAAGATATTT. This sequence encodes CAAWPNTTGWFKIF.

Note on this clone: No DNA is shown, since the ends of the CDR3 on it are uncertain; the CDR3 is the one TCRdb lists. No J gene was called, and the V gene is TRGV11. TRGV11 has ORF status, its function being uncertain. Including both end residues, the CDR3 is 19 amino acids long. CDR3 region: CTTVPAGLGTPKSLYKKLF.

Relative to its sample, this clone is large. Because the CDR3's place on the DNA is in doubt, the DNA is left out and the CDR3 is given as listed by TCRdb. This specimen includes other DNA sequences encoding the same CDR3. There is no J gene call, but TRGV11 is given as the V gene. TRGV11 is sorted into the ORF group, with uncertain function. The CDR3 totals 17 residues, both ends included. The CDR3 here is CTTVPAGLVGRDWIKTF.

Relative to its sample, this clone is medium-sized. V and J are TRGV2 and TRGJ1 or TRGJ2. TCRdb carries no J gene annotation; the J gene was assigned here by matching the DNA with germline. J was trimmed by 6 bases and V by 0 bases; bases with no gene match: 14. From germline, CDR1 is EGSNGY and CDR2 YDSYNSKV. This CDR3 comprises 16 residues. The CDR3 nucleotides are TGTGCCACCTGGGACGGGCCTAACAGAGAGTCTTATAAGAAACTCTTT. This gives the protein CATWDGPNRESYKKLF.

Relative to its sample, this clone is medium-sized (0.01 to 0.1%). The DNA is omitted, as the CDR3 cannot be located on it reliably, and the CDR3 follows TCRdb's listing. V gene TRGV8 was called; the J gene was not. The CDR3 comprises 12 residues, both ends counted. Germline-derived CDR1 and CDR2 are VENAVY and YDSYNSRV. CDR3 protein: CATWAIGARELF.

In this sample, this clone is large (0.1 to 1%). The gene calls are TRGV11 and TRGJ1 or TRGJ2. No J gene was available from TCRdb, and it was assigned here by a germline match of the DNA. TRGV11 has ORF status, its function being uncertain. The V segment lost 5 bases and the J segment 2 bases; nucleotides outside the gene matches: 6. The CDR3 sequence is 14 residues long. The chain's CDR3 is CACWIIRHYYKKLF. CDR3 DNA sequence: TGTGCCTGCTGGATTATAAGGCATTATTATAAGAAACTCTTT.

About this clone: A far larger clone is a single base away, which makes a read error likely. This sample also contains other DNA sequences that code for the same CDR3. This chain connects TRGV4 to TRGJ1 or TRGJ2. No J gene is reported in TCRdb; it was inferred here by comparing the DNA with germline. The CDR3 has 14 amino acids. Germline-derived CDR1 and CDR2 are EGSTGY and YDSYTSSV. CDR3 DNA: TGTGCTACCTGGGATGTGAACAATTATTATAAGAAACTCTTT. Its protein is CATWDVNNYYKKLF.

By share, this clone counts as medium-sized. V is TRGV9 and J is TRGJ1 or TRGJ2. The J gene was not available in TCRdb and was assigned here by matching the DNA to germline segments. The V gene end was trimmed by 1 base and the J gene end by 7 bases; junction bases not matched to a gene: 4. CDR3 length: 12 residues. Looked up from germline, CDR1 is GITISATS and CDR2 is ISYDGTV (reference sequence). The CDR3 here is CALWEVGYKKLF. DNA of the CDR3: TGTGCCTTGTGGGAGGTAGGATATAAGAAACTCTTT.

The J gene is TRGJP1, the V gene TRGV10. The J gene, left out of TCRdb, was set here by checking the DNA against germline. TRGV10 is known as an ORF, though its function is uncertain. There are 10 residues in the CDR3. Trimming took 11 bases from V and 8 from J; bases not matched to a gene: 3. The chain's CDR3 is CAARGWFKIF. The CDR3, as DNA: TGTGCTGCGCGAGGTTGGTTCAAGATATTT.

This clone was seen once. The DNA is left out, because the CDR3 cannot be placed on it with certainty; the CDR3 is given as TCRdb lists it. Here the V gene is TRGV11, but the J gene went uncalled. TRGV11 is an ORF, with its function uncertain. The length of the CDR3 is 19 amino acids, counting both ends. The CDR3 region is CTTVPAGLGTGSSDWIKTF.

This chain links TRGV10 with TRGJ1 or TRGJ2. The J gene, left out of TCRdb, was set here by checking the DNA against germline. TRGV10 is classed as an ORF, of uncertain function. This CDR3 region has 14 residues. The junction had 16 bases not matched to a gene; V was cut back by 8 bases and J by 8 bases. The CDR3, as DNA: TGTGCTGCGTGGGATCCTCTTAAACACCATAAGAAACTCTTT. Translation: CAAWDPLKHHKKLF.

This clone is medium-sized in the sample. V usage is TRGV2 and J usage is TRGJP2. TCRdb is silent on the J gene; assignment here came from matching the DNA to germline. V lost 1 base and J lost 0; bases outside the gene matches: 11. CDR3 length equals 18 residues. CDR1 EGSNGY and CDR2 YDSYNSKV come from the germline V gene. In DNA, the CDR3 is TGTGCCACCTGGGACGGACCAATATTTTATAGTAGTGATTGGATCAAGACGTTT. It translates to CATWDGPIFYSSDWIKTF.

The table lists this clone with a few counts. This DNA translates differently at residue 11 from the TCRdb protein, which is that of a much larger clone; a read error is likely, and the protein shown is the DNA's own translation. J is TRGJP1 and V is TRGV3. Here the J gene came from matching the DNA to germline, since TCRdb omits it. Per germline, CDR1 VTNTFY and CDR2 YDVSTARD (reference sequence). This CDR3 comprises 15 residues. For the CDR3, the DNA is TGTGCCACCTGGGACAGGCTGGTCACTGGTCGGTTCAAGATATTT. Translating it yields CATWDRLVTGRFKIF.

Relative to its sample, this clone is medium-sized. This chain links TRGV9 with TRGJ1 or TRGJ2. The J gene comes from matching the DNA to germline here; TCRdb lacks it. The CDR3 spans 15 residues. J lost 1 base, V lost 1 base, and 7 bases had no gene match. The germline gives CDR1 GITISATS, CDR2 ISYDGTV (reference sequence). The CDR3 region is CALWEVYGNYYKKLF. In nucleotides, the CDR3 is TGTGCCTTGTGGGAGGTTTACGGTAATTATTATAAGAAACTCTTT.

This clone is medium-sized by share. This sequence joins TRGV8 and TRGJ1 or TRGJ2. The J gene was not available in TCRdb and was assigned here by matching the DNA to germline segments. V gave up 9 bases and J gave up 3 bases; unmatched junction bases: 8. The CDR3 sequence is 12 residues long. CDR1 and CDR2 from the germline V gene are VENAVY and YDSYNSRV. The CDR3 sequence is CATHSFYYKKLF. As DNA, the CDR3 is TGTGCCACCCATAGTTTTTATTATAAGAAACTCTTT.

This clone was seen more than once but under ten times. The chain employs TRGV5 and TRGJP1. Here the J gene was assigned by germline matching of the DNA, as TCRdb has none. Trimming at V came to 5 bases and at J to 4 bases, leaving 4 bases not matched to a gene. From germline, CDR1 is VINAFY and CDR2 YDVSNSKD. CDR3 size: 13 residues. The DNA for the CDR3 is TGTGCCACCTGGGGGGGCACTGGTTGGTTCAAGATATTT. Translating gives CATWGGTGWFKIF.

This clone is medium-sized by share. In DNA, the CDR3 is TGTGCTGCGTGGGTCCGGGGGACCACTGGTTGGTTCAAGATATTT. It is translated as CAAWVRGTTGWFKIF. This chain uses TRGV10 with TRGJP1. TCRdb supplies no J gene; here it was assigned by aligning the nucleotide sequence to germline. TRGV10 is flagged as an ORF with uncertain function. The CDR3 extends over 15 amino acids. The V gene end was trimmed by 8 bases and the J gene end by 2 bases; junction bases not matched to a gene: 9.

This clone is medium-sized by share. The chain recombines TRGV2 with TRGJ1 or TRGJ2. TCRdb carries no J gene annotation; the J gene was assigned here by matching the DNA with germline. CDR3 length equals 13 residues. Germline V gene lookup returns CDR1 EGSNGY and CDR2 YDSYNSKV. J lost 7 bases, V lost 0 bases, and 6 bases had no gene match. This CDR3 is CATWDGLQYKKLF. CDR3 DNA sequence: TGTGCCACCTGGGACGGGCTTCAGTATAAGAAACTCTTT.